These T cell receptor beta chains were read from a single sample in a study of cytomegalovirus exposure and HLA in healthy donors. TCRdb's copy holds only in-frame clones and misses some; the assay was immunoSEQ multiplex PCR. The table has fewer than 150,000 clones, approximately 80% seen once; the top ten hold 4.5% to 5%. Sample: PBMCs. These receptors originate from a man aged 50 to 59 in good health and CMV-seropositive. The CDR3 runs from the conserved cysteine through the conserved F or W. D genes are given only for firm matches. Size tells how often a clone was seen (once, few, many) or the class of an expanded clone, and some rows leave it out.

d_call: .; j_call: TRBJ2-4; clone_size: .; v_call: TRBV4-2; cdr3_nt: TGTGCCAGCAGCCAAGATCTAAACATTCAGTACTTC; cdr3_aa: CASSQDLNIQYF
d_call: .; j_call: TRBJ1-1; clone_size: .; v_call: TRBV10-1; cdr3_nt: TGCGCCAGACGAACCGGGATCATGAACACTGAAGCTTTCTTT; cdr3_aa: CARRTGIMNTEAFF
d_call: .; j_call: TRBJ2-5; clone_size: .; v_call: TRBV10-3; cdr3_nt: TGTGCCATCAGTGGGGAGCGAGAGACCCAGTACTTC; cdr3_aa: CAISGERETQYF
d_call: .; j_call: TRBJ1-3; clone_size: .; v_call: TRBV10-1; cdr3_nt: TGCGCCAGCAGTGAGTGGAGCTCTGGAAACACCATATATTTT; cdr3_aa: CASSEWSSGNTIYF
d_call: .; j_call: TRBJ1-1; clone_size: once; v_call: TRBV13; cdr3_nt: TGTGCCAGCAGATCAACGATGACCAGGGTCAACACTGAAGCTTTCTTT; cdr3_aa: CASRSTMTRVNTEAFF
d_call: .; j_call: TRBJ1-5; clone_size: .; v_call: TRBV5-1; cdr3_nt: TGCGCCAGCAGCCCAGGGGCTGGCAATCAGCCCCAGCATTTT; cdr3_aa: CASSPGAGNQPQHF
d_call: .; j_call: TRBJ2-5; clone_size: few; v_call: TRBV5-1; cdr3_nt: TGCGCCAGCAGCCCGAATCCGGGACTTACAGAGACCCAGTACTTC; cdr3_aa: CASSPNPGLTETQYF
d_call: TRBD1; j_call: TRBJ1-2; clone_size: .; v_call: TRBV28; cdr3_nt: TGTGCCAGCTCCGGGACAGGGGGCGCTGACTATGGCTACACCTTC; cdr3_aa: CASSGTGGADYGYTF
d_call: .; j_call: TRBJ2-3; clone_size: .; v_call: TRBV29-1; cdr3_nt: TGCAGCGTCGCTCTGGCGGGGCTCACAGATACGCAGTATTTT; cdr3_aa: CSVALAGLTDTQYF
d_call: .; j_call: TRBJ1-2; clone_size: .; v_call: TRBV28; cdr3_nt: TGTGCCAGCAGTTCTCTGGGAGGTCACTATGGCTACACCTTC; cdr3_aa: CASSSLGGHYGYTF
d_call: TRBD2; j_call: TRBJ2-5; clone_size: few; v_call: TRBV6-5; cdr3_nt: TGTGCCAGCAGTTACGATGTGAGCGGGGGGGCGCGGGAGCAGTACTTC; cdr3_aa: CASSYDVSGGAREQYF
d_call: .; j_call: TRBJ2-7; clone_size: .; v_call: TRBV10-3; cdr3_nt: TGTGCCATCAGTGAGTCGGGTAGGGGCTACGAGCAGTACTTC; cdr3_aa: CAISESGRGYEQYF
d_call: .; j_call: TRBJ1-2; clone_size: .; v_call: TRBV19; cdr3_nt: TGTGCCAGTAGTATGAAGGGCAGGGGATCCTATGGCTACACCTTC; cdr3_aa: CASSMKGRGSYGYTF
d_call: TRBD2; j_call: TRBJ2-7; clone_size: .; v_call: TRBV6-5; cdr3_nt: TGTGCCAGCAGTTCGCCGGGACTAGCGGTTCCCGGGGGGCAGTACTTC; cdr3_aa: CASSSPGLAVPGGQYF
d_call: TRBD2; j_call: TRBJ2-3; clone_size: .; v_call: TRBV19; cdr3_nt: TGTGCCAGTAGCACATACCCCCGGCGGGGGAGCACAGATACGCAGTATTTT; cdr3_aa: CASSTYPRRGSTDTQYF
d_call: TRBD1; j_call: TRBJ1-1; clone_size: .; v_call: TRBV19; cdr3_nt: TGTGCCAGTAGTCACGGGACAGGACAAGGGGGGATCACTGAAGCTTTCTTT; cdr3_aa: CASSHGTGQGGITEAFF
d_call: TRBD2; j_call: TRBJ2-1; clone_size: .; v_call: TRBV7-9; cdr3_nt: TGTGCCAGCAGCCGTGCTAGCGGGAGGGGAGATTACAATGAGCAGTTCTTC; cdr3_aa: CASSRASGRGDYNEQFF
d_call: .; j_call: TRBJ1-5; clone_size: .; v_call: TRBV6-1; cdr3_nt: TGTGCCAGCAGTCAACGACCAATCGCAGGTCAGCCCCAGCATTTT; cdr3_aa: CASSQRPIAGQPQHF
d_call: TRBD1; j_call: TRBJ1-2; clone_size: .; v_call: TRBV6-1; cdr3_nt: TGTGCCAGCAGTGACGCCCTACAGGGGATCTATGGCTACACCTTC; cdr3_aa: CASSDALQGIYGYTF
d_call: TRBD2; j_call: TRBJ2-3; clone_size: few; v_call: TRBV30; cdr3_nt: TGTGCCTGGGGACCCGGGACTAGGGGCACAGATACGCAGTATTTT; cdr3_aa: CAWGPGTRGTDTQYF
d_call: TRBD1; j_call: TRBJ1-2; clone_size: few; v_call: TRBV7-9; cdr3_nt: TGTGCCAGCAGGGCTCTGACAGGGAACTATGGCTACACCTTC; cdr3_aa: CASRALTGNYGYTF
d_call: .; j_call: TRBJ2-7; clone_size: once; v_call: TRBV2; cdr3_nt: TGTGCCAGCAATCCGGGCTACGAGCAGTACTTC; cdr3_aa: CASNPGYEQYF
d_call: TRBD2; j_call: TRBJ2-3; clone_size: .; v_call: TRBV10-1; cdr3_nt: TGCGCCAGCAGTGAGATGGCGGGAGGGCCCCCCGATACGCAGTATTTT; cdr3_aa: CASSEMAGGPPDTQYF
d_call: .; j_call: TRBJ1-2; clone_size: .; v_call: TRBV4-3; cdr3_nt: TGCGCCAGCAGCCAAGATTTAAGGGGCGGGGGGGGCTATGGCTACACCTTC; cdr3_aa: CASSQDLRGGGGYGYTF
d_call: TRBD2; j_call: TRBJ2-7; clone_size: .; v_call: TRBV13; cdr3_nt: TGTGCCAGCAGCTTAAGTTCGCGGCTAGCGGGTACCCGAAGCTCCTACGAGCAGTACTTC; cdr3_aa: CASSLSSRLAGTRSSYEQYF
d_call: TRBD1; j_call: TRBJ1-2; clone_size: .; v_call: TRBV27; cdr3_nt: TGTGCCAGCAGTCCCGGGACAGGGGGCAGGGGAATGTATGGCTACACCTTC; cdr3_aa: CASSPGTGGRGMYGYTF
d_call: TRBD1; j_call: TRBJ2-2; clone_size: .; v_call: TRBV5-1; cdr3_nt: TGCGCCAGCAGCTTGTGGACAGGGGAAACCGGGGAGCTGTTTTTT; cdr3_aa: CASSLWTGETGELFF
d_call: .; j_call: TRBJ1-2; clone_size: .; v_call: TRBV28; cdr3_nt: TGTGCCAGCAGTTCGTTCCCGTCGTCCAGCTATGGCTACACCTTC; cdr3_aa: CASSSFPSSSYGYTF
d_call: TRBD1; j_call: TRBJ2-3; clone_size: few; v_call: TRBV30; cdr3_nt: TGTGCCTGGAGTTCCAATGGGGGACCGGGACAGGGGGCTTTTACGCAGTATTTT; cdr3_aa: CAWSSNGGPGQGAFTQYF
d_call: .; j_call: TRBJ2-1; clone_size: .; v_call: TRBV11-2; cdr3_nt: TGTGCCAGCAGCTTAGAAGGGAGCTCCTACAATGAGCAGTTCTTC; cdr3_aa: CASSLEGSSYNEQFF
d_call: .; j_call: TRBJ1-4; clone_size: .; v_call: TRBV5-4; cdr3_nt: TGTGCCAGCAGCCCCGGACAGAATAATGAAAAACTGTTTTTT; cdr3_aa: CASSPGQNNEKLFF
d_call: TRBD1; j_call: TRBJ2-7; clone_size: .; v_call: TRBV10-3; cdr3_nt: TGTGCCATCAGTACCGGACAGGGGGCCCACGAGCAGTACTTC; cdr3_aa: CAISTGQGAHEQYF
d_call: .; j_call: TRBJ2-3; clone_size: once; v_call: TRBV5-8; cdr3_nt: TGTGCCAGCAGCTTGGCTGGTAGGGGGACCACAGATACGCAGTATTTT; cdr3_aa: CASSLAGRGTTDTQYF
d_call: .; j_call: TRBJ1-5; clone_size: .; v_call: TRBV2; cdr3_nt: TGTGCCAGCAGGGCAGGGCTTAGCAATCAGCCCCAGCATTTT; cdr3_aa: CASRAGLSNQPQHF
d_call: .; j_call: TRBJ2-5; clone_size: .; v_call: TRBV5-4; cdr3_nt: TGTGCCAGCAGCTTGGGGGTCCCACCAAGGGGTGCGACCCAGTACTTC; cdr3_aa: CASSLGVPPRGATQYF
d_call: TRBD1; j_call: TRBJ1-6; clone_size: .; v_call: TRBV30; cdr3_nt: TGTGCCTGTTCTGGACAGGGGATATCACCCCTCCACTTT; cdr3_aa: CACSGQGISPLHF
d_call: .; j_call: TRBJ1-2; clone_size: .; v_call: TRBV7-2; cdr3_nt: TGTGCCAGCAGCTCGGTGGTGCGGTCTAACTATGGCTACACCTTC; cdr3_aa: CASSSVVRSNYGYTF
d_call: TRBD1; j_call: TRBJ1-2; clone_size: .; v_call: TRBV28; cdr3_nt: TGTGCCAGCAGTTTAGGCCCCGAGGGGGCTTATGGCTACACCTTC; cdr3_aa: CASSLGPEGAYGYTF
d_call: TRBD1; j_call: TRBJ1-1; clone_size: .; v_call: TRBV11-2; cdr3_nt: TGTGCCAGCAGCCTCGCAGGGGGGACTGAAGCTTTCTTT; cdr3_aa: CASSLAGGTEAFF
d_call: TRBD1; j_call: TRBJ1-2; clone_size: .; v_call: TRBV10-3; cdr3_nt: TGTGCCATCAGTGGGAACAGGGGGCAAGGCTATGGCTACACCTTC; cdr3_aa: CAISGNRGQGYGYTF
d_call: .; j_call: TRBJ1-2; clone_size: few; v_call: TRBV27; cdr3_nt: TGTGCCAGCAAAAGAAACAGTGGGTATGGCTACACCTTC; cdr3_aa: CASKRNSGYGYTF
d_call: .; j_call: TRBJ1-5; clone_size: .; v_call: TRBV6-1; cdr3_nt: TGTGCCAGCACCAGGACAGAAATACAGCCCCAGCATTTT; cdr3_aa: CASTRTEIQPQHF
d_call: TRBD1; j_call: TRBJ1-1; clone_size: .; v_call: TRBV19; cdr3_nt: TGTGCCAGTAGCGGAGCCGGGACAGAGAACACTGAAGCTTTCTTT; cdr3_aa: CASSGAGTENTEAFF
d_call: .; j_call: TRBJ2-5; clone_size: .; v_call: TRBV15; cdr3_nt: TGTGCCACCACCCAGAGTCGGAGCGGCAGGGGTTACCAAGAGACCCAGTACTTC; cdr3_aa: CATTQSRSGRGYQETQYF
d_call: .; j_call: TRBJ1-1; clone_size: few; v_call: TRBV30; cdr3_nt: TGTGCCTGGCGCCCAAAAGGGGAGGGCACTGAAGCTTTCTTT; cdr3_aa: CAWRPKGEGTEAFF
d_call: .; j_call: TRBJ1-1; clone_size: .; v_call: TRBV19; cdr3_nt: TGTGCCAGTGGTGTCAGTGACAGACAGAACACTGAAGCTTTCTTT; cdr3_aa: CASGVSDRQNTEAFF
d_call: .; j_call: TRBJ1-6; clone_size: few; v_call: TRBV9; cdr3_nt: TGTGCCAGCAGCCTAGGCGGTGGAGGACCCCTCCACTTT; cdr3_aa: CASSLGGGGPLHF
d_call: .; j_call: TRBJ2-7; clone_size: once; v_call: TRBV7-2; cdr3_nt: TGTGCCAGCAGCTTAGCACTCCTCTACGAGCAGTACTTC; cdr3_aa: CASSLALLYEQYF
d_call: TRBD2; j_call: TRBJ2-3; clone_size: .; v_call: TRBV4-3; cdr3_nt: TGCGCCAGCAGCCAACGGACTAGCTATTACACAGATACGCAGTATTTT; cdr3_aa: CASSQRTSYYTDTQYF
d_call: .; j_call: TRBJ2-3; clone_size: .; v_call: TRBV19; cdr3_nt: TGTGCCACCCATCGGGGGAGTCACTACACAGATACGCAGTATTTT; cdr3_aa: CATHRGSHYTDTQYF
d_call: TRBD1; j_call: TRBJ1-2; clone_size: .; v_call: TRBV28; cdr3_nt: TGTGCCAGCACTCTTTCCGGGACAGGGGCCTATGGCTACACCTTC; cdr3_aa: CASTLSGTGAYGYTF
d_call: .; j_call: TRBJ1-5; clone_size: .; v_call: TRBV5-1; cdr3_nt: TGCGCCAGCAGCTTGGCCGCGGGAATCCAGCCCCAGCATTTT; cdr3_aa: CASSLAAGIQPQHF
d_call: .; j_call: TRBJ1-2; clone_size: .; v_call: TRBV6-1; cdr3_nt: TGTGCCAGCAGTGAAGTGGGCCCGGGCGGGGACTATGGCTACACCTTC; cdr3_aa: CASSEVGPGGDYGYTF